This T cell receptor (beta chain) was identified in a study of blood T cell repertoires in COVID-19. Study context: Material from acute and convalescent COVID-19 was sourced from the United States, Italy and Spain. Sources were T cells, B-cell-depleted T cells, or PBMCs; the material itself was cDNA or gDNA.

Seattle enrolled patients during active infection and tracked them longitudinally. The V end was cut by 6 bases, the J end by 2 bases, with 14 bases between. Germline V gene lookup returns CDR1 MNHEY and CDR2 SVGAGI. The CDR3 has 15 amino acids. Original handling: Amplification of reference gene primers was used by the study to estimate nucleated cell counts. Sequenced by immunoSEQ multiplex PCR; TCRdb stores in-frame clones only, minus some. V, J and clone size derive from that table, while D and trimming were established from the DNA sequence. This table holds 120,000 to 150,000 clones, around 90% found once.

The chain links TRBV6-5 to TRBJ2-1; D is uncertain. Sequencing input: peripheral blood. The source of this sequence is a human donor with COVID-19, enrolled during active disease. The donor label of this sample is uncertain. In DNA form, the CDR3 reads TGTGCCAGCAGAACCAGCGAGAGGCCCTACAATGAGCAGTTCTTC. It is translated as CASRTSERPYNEQFF.